Presented here are 2 T cell receptor beta chains from one specimen sequenced in a study of vaccination and CD4 T cells after COVID-19. Cultured CD4+ T-cell DNA underwent Oncomine TCR Beta short-read sequencing. One entry per CDR3 protein results from TCRdb running MiXCR on the PCR reads. The sample includes around 5,000 distinct CDR3 sequences, roughly two fifths seen only once; the top ten take approximately 30%. The treatment: roughly ten-day PBMC culture with coronavirus spike peptide pools or control peptides (ViraFEST assay). Unexposed donor CD4+ T cells predated the COVID-19 pandemic, collected 2011-2018. These receptors' targets are unknown. The sequencing sample was made of CD4+ T cells from blood, cultured in vitro. Receptors originate from a human donor in good health.

The V gene is TRBV19, the J gene TRBJ1-1; no clear D gene. The CDR3 is made up of 14 amino acids. CDR1 is LNHDA, CDR2 SQIVND, per germline (reference sequence). Trimming removed 5 bases from V and 6 bases from J, with 16 bases in between. CDR3 in DNA: TGTGCCAGTAGTCAGAGTGACTATGTAGCTGAAGCTTTCTTT. This codes for CASSQSDYVAEAFF.

CDR3 sequence: CASRDSSTDTQYF. DNA of the CDR3: TGTGCCAGTCGGGACAGTAGCACAGATACGCAGTATTTT. V gene TRBV6-1 combines with J gene TRBJ2-3, with TRBD1 identical over 7 bases. This CDR3 is 13 amino acids long. Trimming took 9 bases from V and 0 from J; bases not matched to a gene: 3. Germline lookup yields CDR1 MNHNS and CDR2 SASEGT.